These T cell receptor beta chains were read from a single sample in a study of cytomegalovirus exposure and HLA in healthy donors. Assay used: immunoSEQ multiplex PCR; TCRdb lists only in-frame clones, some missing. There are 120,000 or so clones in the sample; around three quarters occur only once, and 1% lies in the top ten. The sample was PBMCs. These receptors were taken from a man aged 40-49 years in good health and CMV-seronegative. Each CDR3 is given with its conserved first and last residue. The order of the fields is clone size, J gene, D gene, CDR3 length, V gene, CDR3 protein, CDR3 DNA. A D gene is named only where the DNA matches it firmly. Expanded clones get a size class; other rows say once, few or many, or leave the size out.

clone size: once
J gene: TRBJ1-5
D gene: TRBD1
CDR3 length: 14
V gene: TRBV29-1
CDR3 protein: CSVGDRGEGQPQHF
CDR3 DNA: TGCAGCGTTGGTGACAGGGGCGAGGGCCAGCCCCAGCATTTT

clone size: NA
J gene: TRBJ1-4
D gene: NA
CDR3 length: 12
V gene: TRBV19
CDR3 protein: CASGQTQEKLFF
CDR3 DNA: TGTGCCAGTGGGCAGACCCAAGAAAAACTGTTTTTT

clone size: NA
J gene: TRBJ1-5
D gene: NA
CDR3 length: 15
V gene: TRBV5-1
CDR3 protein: CASSLVGDSNQPQHF
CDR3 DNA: TGCGCCAGCAGCTTGGTAGGGGATAGCAATCAGCCCCAGCATTTT

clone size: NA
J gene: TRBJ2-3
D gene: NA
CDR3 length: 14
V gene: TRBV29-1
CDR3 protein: CSVEEALGTDTQYF
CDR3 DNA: TGCAGCGTTGAAGAAGCGCTGGGCACAGATACGCAGTATTTT

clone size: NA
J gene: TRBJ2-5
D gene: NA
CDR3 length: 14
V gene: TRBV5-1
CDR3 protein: CASRVGAPQETQYF
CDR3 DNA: TGCGCCAGCAGGGTAGGGGCCCCGCAAGAGACCCAGTACTTC

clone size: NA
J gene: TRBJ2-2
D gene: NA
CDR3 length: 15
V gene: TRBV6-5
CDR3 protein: CASSPRQGGLGELFF
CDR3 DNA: TGTGCCAGCAGCCCCCGGCAGGGCGGCCTCGGGGAGCTGTTTTTT

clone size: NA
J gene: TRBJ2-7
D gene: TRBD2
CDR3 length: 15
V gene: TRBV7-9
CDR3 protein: CASSPGTSTYYEQYF
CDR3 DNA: TGTGCCAGCAGCCCCGGGACTAGCACCTACTACGAGCAGTACTTC

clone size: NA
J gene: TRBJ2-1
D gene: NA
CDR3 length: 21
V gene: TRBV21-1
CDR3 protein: CASSKAGGWREPFFTYNEQFF
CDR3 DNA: TGTGCCAGCAGCAAAGCGGGGGGTTGGCGGGAGCCCTTTTTCACCTACAATGAGCAGTTCTTC

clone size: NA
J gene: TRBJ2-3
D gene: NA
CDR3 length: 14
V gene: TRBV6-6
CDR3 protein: CASSYTGSTDTQYF
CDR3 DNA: TGTGCCAGCAGTTACACCGGGAGCACAGATACGCAGTATTTT

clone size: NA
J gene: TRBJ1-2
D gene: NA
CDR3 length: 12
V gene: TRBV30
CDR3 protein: CAWSVLRDGYTF
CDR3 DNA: TGTGCCTGGAGTGTATTGAGGGATGGCTACACCTTC

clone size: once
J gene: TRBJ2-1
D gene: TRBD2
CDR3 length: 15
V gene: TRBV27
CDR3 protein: CASTIRLASHNEQFF
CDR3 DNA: TGTGCCAGCACCATAAGACTAGCGTCCCACAATGAGCAGTTCTTC

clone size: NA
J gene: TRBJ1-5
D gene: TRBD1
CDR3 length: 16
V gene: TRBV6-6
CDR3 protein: CASSYGTGVSNQPQHF
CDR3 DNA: TGTGCCAGCAGCTATGGGACAGGGGTGAGCAATCAGCCCCAGCATTTT

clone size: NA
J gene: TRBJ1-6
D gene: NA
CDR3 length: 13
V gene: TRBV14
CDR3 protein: CASSQGGREPLHF
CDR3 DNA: TGTGCCAGCAGCCAAGGTGGGAGGGAACCCCTCCACTTT

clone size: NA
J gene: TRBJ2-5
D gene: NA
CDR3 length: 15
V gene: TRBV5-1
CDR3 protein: CASSLQLETQETQYF
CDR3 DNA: TGCGCCAGCAGCTTGCAACTAGAAACCCAAGAGACCCAGTACTTC

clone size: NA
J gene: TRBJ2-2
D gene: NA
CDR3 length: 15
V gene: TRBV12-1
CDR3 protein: CASPRVGFYTGELFF
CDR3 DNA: TGTGCCAGCCCCAGGGTGGGGTTTTACACCGGGGAGCTGTTTTTT

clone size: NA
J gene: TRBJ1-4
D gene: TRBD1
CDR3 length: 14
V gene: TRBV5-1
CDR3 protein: CASSGQGRDEKLFF
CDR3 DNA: TGCGCCAGCTCCGGACAGGGGAGGGATGAAAAACTGTTTTTT

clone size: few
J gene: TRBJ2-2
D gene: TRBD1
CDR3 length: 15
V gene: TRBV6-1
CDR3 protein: CASSLRQGSVGELFF
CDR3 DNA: TGTGCCAGCAGTCTACGACAGGGGTCGGTCGGGGAGCTGTTTTTT

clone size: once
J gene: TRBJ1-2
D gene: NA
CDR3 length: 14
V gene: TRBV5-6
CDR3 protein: CASSLARGHYGYTF
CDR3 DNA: TGTGCCAGCAGCTTGGCTAGGGGCCACTATGGCTACACCTTC

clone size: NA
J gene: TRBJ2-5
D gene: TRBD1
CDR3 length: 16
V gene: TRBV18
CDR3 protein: CASSPLLQGAGETQYF
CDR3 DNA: TGTGCCAGCTCACCATTGTTACAGGGGGCCGGGGAGACCCAGTACTTC

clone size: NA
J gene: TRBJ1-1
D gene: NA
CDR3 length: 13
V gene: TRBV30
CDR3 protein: CAWRGDKNTEAFF
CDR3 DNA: TGTGCCTGGAGGGGGGACAAGAACACTGAAGCTTTCTTT

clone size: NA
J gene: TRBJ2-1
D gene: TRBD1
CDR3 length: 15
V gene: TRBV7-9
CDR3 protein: CASSTGQGDYNEQFF
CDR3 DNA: TGTGCCAGCAGCACCGGACAGGGGGACTACAATGAGCAGTTCTTC